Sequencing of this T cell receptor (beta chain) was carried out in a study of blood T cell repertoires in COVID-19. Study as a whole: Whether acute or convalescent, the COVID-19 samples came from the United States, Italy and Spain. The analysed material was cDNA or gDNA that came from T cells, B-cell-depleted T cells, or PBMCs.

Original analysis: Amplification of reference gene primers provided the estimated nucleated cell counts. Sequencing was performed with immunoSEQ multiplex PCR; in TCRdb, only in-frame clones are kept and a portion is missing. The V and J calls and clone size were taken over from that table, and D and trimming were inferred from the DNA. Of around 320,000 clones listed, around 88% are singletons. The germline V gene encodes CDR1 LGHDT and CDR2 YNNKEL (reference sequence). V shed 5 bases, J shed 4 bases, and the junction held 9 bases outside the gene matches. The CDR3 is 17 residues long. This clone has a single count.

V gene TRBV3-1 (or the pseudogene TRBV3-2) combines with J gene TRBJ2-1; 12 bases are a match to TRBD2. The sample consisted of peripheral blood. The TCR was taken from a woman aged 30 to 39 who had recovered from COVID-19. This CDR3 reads CASSYRLAGAFYNEQFF. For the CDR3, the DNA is TGTGCCAGCAGCTACCGACTAGCGGGGGCCTTTTACAATGAGCAGTTCTTC.